A selection of T cell receptor beta chains follows, all from one sample in a study of PD-L1 blockade in urothelial cancer. This table comes from immunoSEQ multiplex PCR, and its TCRdb copy is limited to in-frame clones, with some not included. The sample records about 82,000 clones, more than 75% being singletons. The specimen was PBMCs, collected around atezolizumab (anti-PD-L1) treatment. These receptor sequences come from a man aged 70-80 years with urothelial cancer. The CDR3 runs from the conserved cysteine through the conserved F or W. The order of the fields is J gene, clone size, V gene, D gene, CDR3 length, CDR3 protein, CDR3 DNA. D genes are given only for firm matches. Some rows mark clone size as missing; the rest say once, few, many or name a class of expanded clone.

>TRBJ2-7|.|TRBV10-1|TRBD2|15
CASSESTSGTYEQYF
TGCGCCAGCAGTGAATCAACTAGCGGGACCTACGAGCAGTACTTC
>TRBJ2-7|few|TRBV7-3|.|13
CASSRDIRYEQYF
TGTGCCAGCAGCCGGGACATTCGCTACGAGCAGTACTTC
>TRBJ2-3|.|TRBV9|.|13
CASSVATLDTQYF
TGTGCCAGCAGCGTAGCTACTTTAGATACGCAGTATTTT
>TRBJ1-2|.|TRBV7-9|TRBD1|15
CASSERGQANYGYTF
TGTGCCAGCAGCGAGAGGGGACAGGCAAACTATGGCTACACCTTC
>TRBJ2-7|.|TRBV29-1|TRBD1|15
CSVWVQGSVSYEQYF
TGCAGCGTTTGGGTACAGGGGAGCGTCAGCTACGAGCAGTACTTC
>TRBJ2-7|.|TRBV2|TRBD2|13
CASRAGTSSEQYF
TGTGCCAGCAGGGCCGGGACTAGTTCCGAGCAGTACTTC
>TRBJ2-7|.|TRBV5-5|.|14
CASSFEDPGYEQYF
TGTGCCAGCAGCTTCGAAGATCCAGGCTACGAGCAGTACTTC
>TRBJ1-2|.|TRBV7-9|.|15
CASSLDVSFEYGYTF
TGTGCCAGCAGCTTAGACGTCAGTTTTGAATATGGCTACACCTTC
>TRBJ2-6|.|TRBV12-5|.|15
CASGLTGSGANVLTF
TGTGCTAGTGGTTTGACAGGGTCTGGGGCCAACGTCCTGACTTTC
>TRBJ1-1|few|TRBV5-1|TRBD1|14
CASTTGSGNTEAFF
TGCGCCAGCACGACAGGGAGCGGCAACACTGAAGCTTTCTTT
>TRBJ1-5|.|TRBV14|.|13
CASSQERDQPQHF
TGTGCCAGCAGCCAAGAGCGAGATCAGCCCCAGCATTTT
>TRBJ1-5|once|TRBV7-2|.|16
CASSLVGLASNQPQHF
TGTGCCAGCAGCTTGGTGGGGCTGGCGTCCAATCAGCCCCAGCATTTT
>TRBJ1-2|.|TRBV7-9|.|13
CASSPGLIYGYTF
TGTGCCAGCAGCCCGGGACTGATCTATGGCTACACCTTC
>TRBJ1-5|.|TRBV6-6|TRBD1|12
CASSRGSGAQHF
TGTGCCAGCAGCAGGGGGAGTGGGGCCCAGCATTTT
>TRBJ1-1|.|TRBV11-3|TRBD1|15
CASSLDGQGDTEAFF
TGTGCCAGCAGCTTAGATGGGCAGGGGGACACTGAAGCTTTCTTT
>TRBJ1-2|.|TRBV6-6|.|16
CASSNSDRSPQVRYTF
TGTGCCAGCTCAAATTCAGACAGGTCCCCTCAGGTTCGCTACACCTTC
>TRBJ2-1|few|TRBV7-2|TRBD2|13
CASSLQREFEQFF
TGTGCCAGCAGCTTACAGCGGGAGTTTGAGCAGTTCTTC
>TRBJ2-2|once|TRBV6-1|TRBD2|15
CASSLAGGRSGELFF
TGTGCCAGCAGTCTAGCGGGAGGGCGGTCGGGGGAGCTGTTTTTT
>TRBJ1-1|.|TRBV5-4|.|14
CASSLEQSNTEAFF
TGTGCCAGCAGCTTGGAACAATCGAACACTGAAGCTTTCTTT
>TRBJ1-1|.|TRBV5-4|.|14
CASSLPGYGTEAFF
TGTGCCAGCAGCTTACCAGGGTACGGGACTGAAGCTTTCTTT
>TRBJ2-1|.|TRBV9|TRBD2|16
CASSVPGLAGMGEQFF
TGTGCCAGCAGCGTACCCGGACTAGCGGGAATGGGTGAGCAGTTCTTC
>TRBJ1-5|.|TRBV19|TRBD1|15
CASSINDEGAQPQHF
TGTGCCAGTAGTATAAACGACGAGGGGGCGCAGCCCCAGCATTTT
>TRBJ2-7|once|TRBV7-2|TRBD1|19
CASSLVQDRGRGISPEQYF
TGTGCCAGCAGCTTAGTTCAGGACAGGGGGCGCGGAATTTCCCCCGAGCAGTACTTC
>TRBJ2-5|.|TRBV5-8|.|15
CASSLGGRVQETQYF
TGTGCCAGCAGCTTAGGGGGTAGGGTCCAAGAGACCCAGTACTTC
>TRBJ2-5|.|TRBV5-1|.|14
CASSLFLRQETQYF
TGCGCCAGCAGCTTGTTTCTGCGGCAAGAGACCCAGTACTTC
>TRBJ1-4|few|TRBV7-9|TRBD1|14
CASSNRQGGEKLFF
TGTGCCAGCAGCAATCGACAGGGGGGTGAAAAACTGTTTTTT
>TRBJ2-7|.|TRBV6-5|TRBD1|14
CASSYGTGRYEQYF
TGTGCCAGCAGTTACGGGACAGGGCGTTACGAGCAGTACTTC
>TRBJ1-1|few|TRBV27|.|16
CASSLSQSGGNTEAFF
TGTGCCAGCAGTTTATCTCAATCGGGGGGTAACACTGAAGCTTTCTTT
>TRBJ1-5|once|TRBV27|.|14
CASSLSAGIQPQHF
TGTGCCAGCAGTTTATCGGCGGGGATCCAGCCCCAGCATTTT
>TRBJ1-1|once|TRBV30|.|14
CAWSVNREGTEAFF
TGTGCCTGGAGTGTAAACAGGGAGGGCACTGAAGCTTTCTTT
>TRBJ1-3|.|TRBV9|.|15
CASSVGREAGNTIYF
TGTGCCAGCAGCGTAGGACGGGAAGCTGGAAACACCATATATTTT
>TRBJ2-7|.|TRBV6-5|.|12
CASSYRGYEQYF
TGTGCCAGCAGTTACAGGGGCTACGAGCAGTACTTC
>TRBJ2-1|once|TRBV30|.|12
CAWDLWRGEQFF
TGTGCCTGGGACTTATGGAGGGGCGAGCAGTTCTTC
>TRBJ1-4|.|TRBV9|TRBD1|13
CASSVEGQDKLFF
TGTGCCAGCAGCGTAGAAGGACAGGACAAACTGTTTTTT